What follows are 8 T cell receptor beta chains derived from one specimen sequenced in a study of metastatic and nonmetastatic thyroid tumors. MiXCR was used by TCRdb to re-call the PCR reads. The sample holds under 25,000 clones, 27% seen once. All patients were untreated before thyroid surgery. Sequencing used blood. The receptors were gathered from a female donor with papillary thyroid cancer or a benign thyroid nodule (not recorded which). Some clones in this sample may be carry-over from other donors' samples.

The chain is built from TRBV30 and TRBJ2-1; D is undetermined. Germline values: CDR1 GTSNPN, CDR2 SVGIG (reference sequence). CDR3 length: 15 amino acids. Trimming removed 0 bases from V and 0 bases from J, with 9 bases in between. In nucleotides, the CDR3 is TGTGCCTGGAGTGTTGGAGACCCCTCCTACAATGAGCAGTTCTTC. This encodes CAWSVGDPSYNEQFF.

This clone was observed a few times. The rearrangement joins TRBV6-1 to TRBJ2-7; either TRBD1 or TRBD2 may supply D (6 bases each). Looked up from germline, CDR1 is MNHNS and CDR2 is SASEGT. The V end was cut by 6 bases, the J end by 4 bases, with 10 bases between. This CDR3 region has 12 residues. As DNA, the CDR3 is TGTGCCAGCAGGGGGGGCAGGTACGAGCAGTACTTC. Translated: CASRGGRYEQYF.

This clone rates as medium-sized. V and J are TRBV15 and TRBJ2-7; 10 positions agree with TRBD1. CDR3 length: 15 amino acids. Germline trimming cut 2 bases from V and 1 base from J; bases unmatched to any gene: 2. Germline loops: CDR1 LNHNV, CDR2 YYDKDF (reference sequence). This CDR3 reads CATSRPGQGSYEQYF. CDR3 in DNA: TGTGCCACCAGCAGACCGGGACAGGGGTCCTACGAGCAGTACTTC.

This clone is labeled as medium-sized (0.01 to 0.1%). The chain carries TRBV19 and TRBJ1-2, with D perhaps matching TRBD1 (5 bases). This CDR3 is built from 13 residues. Germline-derived CDR1 and CDR2 are LNHDA and SQIVND (reference sequence). V was clipped by 7 bases and J by 14 bases, with 23 bases between them. The CDR3 DNA is TGTGCCAGTACTTCCGGGAGGTATCGGGGACCGACCTTC. Its protein product is CASTSGRYRGPTF.

The chain uses TRBV20-1 and TRBJ1-4; D is unclear. Germline loops: CDR1 DFQATT, CDR2 SNEGSKA (reference sequence). The CDR3 loop spans 12 amino acids. V was clipped by 3 bases and J by 1 base, with 3 bases between them. The CDR3 DNA follows: TGCAGTGCTAGGGGAACTAATGAAAAACTGTTTTTT. Translated: CSARGTNEKLFF.

This clone was recorded at least ten times. The chain has TRBV2 and TRBJ2-2, with D unresolved. The V and J ends lost 8 bases and 2 bases respectively, with 3 bases between them. This CDR3 comprises 11 residues. The germline CDR1 and CDR2 sequences are SNHLY and FYNNEI. Here the CDR3 DNA reads TGTGCCAGCCTTAACACCGGGGAGCTGTTTTTT. Residues: CASLNTGELFF. Supplemented by reference TRBV2 and TRBJ2-2, the full variable domain reads EPEVTQTPSHQVTQMGQEVILRCVPISNHLYFYWYRQILGQKVEFLVSFYNNEISEKSEIFDDQFSVERPDGSNFTLKIRSTKLEDSAMYFCASLNTGELFFGEGSRLTVL.

This clone rates as medium-sized (0.01 to 0.1%). The rearrangement uses TRBV11-2 and TRBJ1-1; the match to TRBD1 covers 8 bases. CDR3 length: 15 residues. The germline CDR1 and CDR2 sequences are SGHAT and FQNNGV. The V segment lost 4 bases and the J segment 1 base; nucleotides outside the gene matches: 5. Here the CDR3 DNA reads TGTGCCAGCAGCTCCACGACAGGGGCGAACACTGAAGCTTTCTTT. Protein product: CASSSTTGANTEAFF.

This clone was seen just once. V gene TRBV7-9 combines with J gene TRBJ2-1; D might be TRBD1 (7 bases). Looked up from germline, CDR1 is SEHNR and CDR2 is FQNEAQ (reference sequence). The ends were cut back, 5 bases at V and 8 bases at J, with 13 bases in the middle. There are 13 residues in the CDR3. The CDR3 protein is CASSAGQRDEQFF. The CDR3 nucleotides are TGTGCCAGCAGCGCGGGACAGAGGGATGAGCAGTTCTTC.